This T cell receptor (beta chain) comes out of a study of T cell repertoires in cytomegalovirus infection. Study summary: Peptides in the study included HLA-C-restricted and HLA-B-restricted CMV epitopes. Public TCR beta signatures indicated both CMV infection and matching HLA type.

This CDR3 region has 14 residues. V was shortened by 3 bases and J by 0 bases, with 8 bases between the two germline ends. The germline CDR1 and CDR2 sequences are LNHDA and SQIVND (reference sequence). About this clonotype: Its matching antigen is unknown.

Study outcomes and limitations: Cumulative frequency (of public TCR beta family members) identified carriers of CMV plus the relevant HLA.

TCRdb redid the calling of the reads with MiXCR, one entry per CDR3 protein. The sample holds 640,000 or so distinct CDR3 sequences, approximately 33% seen once. This receptor was obtained from a human donor in good health (CMV status not recorded). Some clones in this sample may be carry-over from other donors' samples. J is TRBJ1-1 and V is TRBV19; D unresolved. This specimen consisted of cultured PBMCs, obtained from culture after CMV antigen stimulation. The CDR3 spells CASSMWAMNTEAFF. The CDR3 region has the DNA TGTGCCAGTAGTATGTGGGCCATGAACACTGAAGCTTTCTTT. Combining the CDR3 with reference TRBV19 and TRBJ1-1 gives the whole variable domain DGGITQSPKYLFRKEGQNVTLSCEQNLNHDAMYWYRQDPGQGLRLIYYSQIVNDFQKGDIAEGYSVSREKKESFPLTVTSAQKNPTAFYLCASSMWAMNTEAFFGQGTRLTVV.